These 21 T cell receptor beta chains originate from one sample sequenced in a study of blood T cell repertoires in COVID-19. TCRdb's copy holds only in-frame clones and misses some; the assay was immunoSEQ multiplex PCR. The sample carries 150,000 or so clones, approximately 91% recorded once. The sequenced material came from peripheral blood. Receptors originate from a man between 45 and 60 years old with acute or convalescent COVID-19.

This clone has a single count. The chain employs TRBV5-5 and TRBJ2-7; the match to TRBD1 covers 7 bases. The V and J ends lost 4 bases and 2 bases, in that order; junction bases with no gene match: 3. CDR3 size: 13 residues. Germline CDR1 SGHKS, CDR2 YYEKEE (reference sequence). The CDR3 is CASSLDRTYEQYF. The CDR3 nucleotides read TGTGCCAGCAGCCTGGACAGGACCTACGAGCAGTACTTC.

The chain is built from TRBV7-9 and TRBJ1-6, with D possibly TRBD1 on 5 matching bases. The CDR3 has 13 amino acids. Germline CDR1 reads SEHNR; CDR2 reads FQNEAQ (reference sequence). Trimming cost V 5 bases and J 7 bases, with 9 bases left between them. CDR3 amino acids: CASSPDSNSPLHF. CDR3 bases: TGTGCCAGCAGCCCCGACAGCAATTCACCCCTCCACTTT.

Concerning this clone itself: Distinct nucleotide sequences in the sample also encode this CDR3. This chain connects TRBV27 to TRBJ2-1; the match to TRBD2 covers 12 bases. Germline trimming cut 5 bases from V and 7 bases from J; bases unmatched to any gene: 6. Germline assignment: CDR1 MNHEY and CDR2 SMNVEV (reference sequence). This CDR3 has 15 residues. The CDR3 DNA sequence: TGTGCCAGCAGTCTAGGGACTAGCGGGTATAATGAGCAGTTCTTC. Protein: CASSLGTSGYNEQFF.

The V call is TRBV5-1, the J call TRBJ2-7; 8 bases are a match to TRBD1. CDR1 and CDR2 (germline): SGHRS, YFSETQ. The CDR3 is 14 amino acids. After removal of 1 base from V and 2 bases from J, the junction contained 2 bases not matched to a gene. CDR3 nucleotide sequence: TGCGCCAGCAGCTTGAGACAGGGGACCTACGAGCAGTACTTC. Translating gives CASSLRQGTYEQYF.

The chain couples TRBV25-1 to TRBJ2-5; the match to TRBD2 covers 15 bases. Germline V gene lookup returns CDR1 MGHDK and CDR2 SYGVNS. V was pared by 3 bases and J by 5 bases, with 7 bases of the junction left unmatched. The CDR3 sequence is 17 residues long. This CDR3 is CASSERTSGGAWETQYF. CDR3 in DNA: TGTGCCAGCAGTGAGAGGACTAGCGGGGGGGCATGGGAGACCCAGTACTTC. The variable domain in full, completed from reference TRBV25-1 and TRBJ2-5, reads EADIYQTPRYLVIGTGKKITLECSQTMGHDKMYWYQQDPGMELHLIHYSYGVNSTEKGDLSSESTVSRIRTEHFPLTLESARPSHTSQYLCASSERTSGGAWETQYFGPGTRLLVL.

The chain links TRBV12-3 or TRBV12-4 to TRBJ1-4; D not certain. The CDR3 runs to 12 residues. V was clipped by 3 bases and J by 8 bases, with 7 bases between them. CDR3: CASSFRGEKLFF. The CDR3 DNA follows: TGTGCCAGCAGTTTTCGCGGGGAAAAACTGTTTTTT.

The chain couples TRBV19 to TRBJ1-2; 7 nucleotides agree with TRBD1. In germline, CDR1 is LNHDA, CDR2 SQIVND (reference sequence). V lost 6 bases, J lost 2 bases, and 3 bases stayed unmatched. The CDR3 is made up of 13 amino acids. This CDR3 is CASSVGQNYGYTF. CDR3 DNA: TGTGCCAGTAGCGTGGGACAGAACTATGGCTACACCTTC.

This clone has a single count. The V gene is TRBV19, the J gene TRBJ2-7; the match to TRBD1 covers 7 bases. V was pared by 6 bases and J by 1 base, with 9 bases of the junction left unmatched. Germline CDR1 and CDR2: LNHDA and SQIVND (reference sequence). The CDR3 runs 15 residues. The CDR3 region is CASSARDSPSYEQYF. The DNA of the CDR3 is TGTGCCAGTAGCGCAAGGGACAGTCCTTCCTACGAGCAGTACTTC.

This clone was recorded once. This chain connects TRBV6-6 to TRBJ1-4; 7 bases line up with TRBD1. CDR1 and CDR2 (germline): MNHNY, SVGAGI (reference sequence). This CDR3 spans 14 amino acids. Trimming removed 2 bases from V and 7 bases from J; junction bases left unmatched: 4. In DNA, the CDR3 is TGTGCCAGCAGTTACAGACAGGGTGGTGAAAAACTGTTTTTT. It encodes CASSYRQGGEKLFF.

In this sample, this clone turned up a few times. The chain carries TRBV29-1 and TRBJ2-3; 9 bases align to TRBD1. This CDR3 region has 13 residues. The germline V gene has CDR1 SQVTM and CDR2 ANQGSEA. V trimming: 6 bases; J trimming: 4 bases; junction bases outside the gene matches: 5. CDR3 region: CSVIQGAADTQYF. The CDR3 bases are TGCAGCGTCATACAGGGGGCGGCAGATACGCAGTATTTT.

The DNA of the CDR3 is TGTGCCAGCAGTACGGGACAGGGGTCGACTGAAGCTTTCTTT. Translation: CASSTGQGSTEAFF. The chain uses TRBV27 and TRBJ1-1; 10 positions match TRBD1. With 5 bases clipped from V and 5 bases from J, the junction kept 5 bases outside the gene matches. CDR1 and CDR2 from the germline V gene are MNHEY and SMNVEV (reference sequence). The CDR3 covers 14 residues.

The V call is TRBV28, the J call TRBJ2-4; 9 nucleotides line up with TRBD2. The V segment lost 3 bases and the J segment 4 bases; nucleotides outside the gene matches: 4. The germline V gene has CDR1 MDHEN and CDR2 SYDVKM. This CDR3 is built from 15 residues. CDR3 coding DNA: TGTGCCAGCAGTTTCCAGACTAGCGGTAAAAACATTCAGTACTTC. It yields the protein CASSFQTSGKNIQYF.

The chain combines TRBV7-3 with TRBJ2-5; 10 bases line up with TRBD1. Germline V gene lookup returns CDR1 SGHTA and CDR2 FQGTGA. The CDR3 runs to 14 residues. V lost 5 bases to trimming and J lost 4 bases; unmatched junction nucleotides: 4. CDR3: CASSPRTGGETQYF. Written as DNA, the CDR3 is TGTGCCAGCAGCCCGCGGACAGGGGGAGAGACCCAGTACTTC.

The V and J genes are TRBV27 and TRBJ2-1, with 8 bases matching TRBD2. The CDR3 contains 15 residues. Trimming took 5 bases from V and 6 from J; bases not matched to a gene: 9. The germline V gene encodes CDR1 MNHEY and CDR2 SMNVEV (reference sequence). CDR3 loop: CASSRPGLVLNEQFF. CDR3 DNA sequence: TGTGCCAGCAGTCGGCCGGGACTAGTTCTCAATGAGCAGTTCTTC.

This rearrangement joins TRBV10-3 to TRBJ1-1, with 12 bases lining up with TRBD1. Losses at the gene ends were 2 bases for V and 1 base for J; bases not matched to a gene: 5. From germline, CDR1 is ENHRY and CDR2 SYGVKD. The CDR3 is 17 residues long. CDR3 sequence: CAISERGQGAENTEAFF. CDR3 in DNA: TGTGCCATCAGTGAGAGGGGACAGGGGGCGGAGAACACTGAAGCTTTCTTT.

This clone was detected only a few times. The rearrangement links TRBV18 to TRBJ1-1; D may be TRBD1 (5 bases). With 3 bases removed from V and 7 bases from J, the gap between germline ends came to 12 bases. The CDR3 has 13 amino acids. Germline CDR1 KGHSH, CDR2 LQKENI. The CDR3 DNA follows: TGTGCCAGCTCACCCGCGGGGGGGTTTGAAGCTTTCTTT. Its translation is CASSPAGGFEAFF.

This chain connects TRBV28 to TRBJ2-7; 10 nucleotides match TRBD2. The V and J ends lost 4 bases and 6 bases, in that order; junction bases with no gene match: 9. CDR1 MDHEN and CDR2 SYDVKM come from the germline V gene. The CDR3 loop spans 15 amino acids. Here the CDR3 reads CASSSLGLARAEQYV. DNA for the CDR3: TGTGCCAGCAGTTCACTGGGACTAGCGAGGGCCGAGCAGTACGTC.

This clone was recorded only once. The chain is built from TRBV14 and TRBJ2-3; D possibly corresponds to TRBD2 (6 bases). Germline CDR1 and CDR2: SGHDN and FVKESK. V was shortened by 4 bases and J by 1 base, with 15 bases between the two germline ends. The CDR3 is 16 amino acids. CDR3 sequence (DNA): TGTGCCAGCAGCCTGCTCGTGATAGCGGGCACAGATACGCAGTATTTT. Protein product: CASSLLVIAGTDTQYF.

This rearrangement joins TRBV28 to TRBJ1-1; TRBD1 aligns across 8 bases. This CDR3 contains 16 residues. Germline V lookup: CDR1 MDHEN, CDR2 SYDVKM. V gave up 5 bases and J gave up 4 bases; unmatched junction bases: 12. The CDR3 sequence is CASSPRQGRRSTEAFF. The CDR3 coding sequence is TGTGCCAGCAGTCCTCGACAGGGGAGAAGGTCCACTGAAGCTTTCTTT.

The chain joins TRBV5-1 to TRBJ2-2; weak D call: TRBD2 (5 bases). This CDR3 contains 16 residues. Germline-derived CDR1 and CDR2 are SGHRS and YFSETQ. Trimming removed 2 bases from V and 0 bases from J, with 11 bases in between. In DNA, the CDR3 is TGCGCCAGCAGCTTAACTTGGACTGCGAACACCGGGGAGCTGTTTTTT. Its translation is CASSLTWTANTGELFF.

The chain couples TRBV20-1 to TRBJ2-7; 12 bases are shared with TRBD2. V trimming: 7 bases; J trimming: 6 bases; junction bases outside the gene matches: 1. This CDR3 has 11 amino acids. Germline V gene lookup returns CDR1 DFQATT and CDR2 SNEGSKA (reference sequence). In DNA form, the CDR3 reads TGCAGTGGACTAGCGGGAGTCGAGCAGTACTTC. It encodes CSGLAGVEQYF.